The 5 T cell receptor beta chains given below trace back to one sample, sequenced in a study of blood T cells in healthy people across ages. Sample-barcoded 5' priming and a J-beta primer mix drove a second PCR of roughly 7 to 11 cycles. TCRdb used MiXCR to reprocess the 5' RACE reads, holding one entry per CDR3 protein. The data contain around 600,000 distinct CDR3 sequences, 40% to 50% of them seen just once; the ten biggest clones take up 20% to 25%. Specimen: blood. The receptors derive from a man older than 75 in good health.

V is TRBV7-6 and J is TRBJ2-3; TRBD1 matches 10 bases. Germline lookup yields CDR1 SGHVS and CDR2 FNYEAQ. Trimming removed 6 bases from V and 2 bases from J; junction bases left unmatched: 5. The CDR3 loop spans 15 amino acids. CDR3 bases: TGTGCCAGCAGTCCGACAGGGGGCACCACAGATACGCAGTATTTT. Translated, it gives CASSPTGGTTDTQYF.

This clonotype was observed a single time. The V gene is TRBV27, the J gene TRBJ1-4, with D uncertain. Germline V gene sequence: CDR1 MNHEY, CDR2 SMNVEV (reference sequence). The CDR3 contains 15 residues. V shed 8 bases and J shed 8 bases, with 21 bases lying between them. DNA for the CDR3: TGTGCCAGCGGCCCACTCGGACTAAGCGGGGAAAAACTGTTTTTT. It specifies CASGPLGLSGEKLFF.

The chain is built from TRBV7-9 and TRBJ2-4, with D hard to call. The end of the DNA aligns better with TRBJ2-7, so the J call may be wrong. The CDR3 totals 14 residues. The germline CDR1 and CDR2 sequences are SEHNR and FQNEAQ (reference sequence). The CDR3 DNA is TGTGCCAGCAGCGTATACCGTGAGGCCAACGAGCAGTACTTC. The encoded protein is CASSVYREANEQYF.

This clonotype was detected only a few times. This sequence joins TRBV29-1 and TRBJ2-3; unclear D gene. The germline V and J ends were trimmed by 4 bases and 0 bases, with 8 bases remaining between them. The length of the CDR3 is 13 residues. CDR1 and CDR2 from the germline V gene are SQVTM and ANQGSEA. This CDR3 reads CSVVRSSTDTQYF. DNA for the CDR3: TGCAGCGTTGTCAGGTCTAGCACAGATACGCAGTATTTT.

This chain joins TRBV20-1 and TRBJ1-2; D unclear. Germline V gives CDR1 DFQATT, CDR2 SNEGSKA (reference sequence). The CDR3 spans 14 residues. Trimming took 2 bases from V and 0 from J, leaving 10 bases between them. DNA for the CDR3: TGCAGTGCTAGATCCCAGCCATCTAACTATGGCTACACCTTC. This encodes CSARSQPSNYGYTF.